The rows below give T cell receptor beta chains drawn from one sample of a study of monozygotic twins with inflammatory bowel disease. TCRdb reprocessed the 5' RACE reads, with one entry per CDR3 protein and no DNA. The sample has approximately 330,000 distinct CDR3 sequences. The sample was blood. All receptors derive from a human donor with ulcerative colitis or Crohn's disease, or a healthy co-twin of an affected twin (not recorded which). CDR3s include the opening cysteine and the closing phenylalanine or tryptophan. The order of the fields is V gene, J gene, CDR3 protein.

>TRBV7-2|TRBJ2-1
CASSFPGGFKQLF
>TRBV27|TRBJ2-1
CASRRLAGSFYNEQFF
>TRBV6-4|TRBJ2-1
CASSPTSIGHEQFF
>TRBV20-1|TRBJ1-6
CSARVRLGQRNSPLHF
>TRBV20-1|TRBJ1-2
CRLGTDYGYTF
>TRBV20-1|TRBJ2-1
CSARRLGNEQFF
>TRBV7-2|TRBJ2-1
CASSPDGRTNNEQFF
>TRBV2|TRBJ1-5
CASSEFRTTREPQHF
>TRBV2|TRBJ2-2
CASSRQLGTAGELFF
>TRBV12-3/TRBV12-4|TRBJ2-3
CASSFPGRDTQYF
>TRBV5-4|TRBJ1-4
CASSARGEKLFF
>TRBV7-3|TRBJ2-3
CASSFSVPDTQYF
>TRBV5-1|TRBJ1-6
CASSTRGNNSPLHF
>TRBV5-1|TRBJ2-7
CASSLAGPEQYF
>TRBV28|TRBJ2-7
CASNLRELTYEQYF
>TRBV11-2|TRBJ2-7
CASSLLAGIKNEQYF
>TRBV11-2|TRBJ2-5
CASSSPDRDPAETQYF
>TRBV20-1|TRBJ2-7
CSARDEASGSVLIGSSYEQYF
>TRBV5-1|TRBJ2-1
CASSLVPSGRNEQFF
>TRBV7-9|TRBJ1-1
CASSFGMRANTEAFF
>TRBV7-8|TRBJ2-4
CASSPYPGHRNENIQYF
>TRBV6-5|TRBJ2-1
CASSYGALAYNEQFF
>TRBV28|TRBJ1-4
CASSSTGPKLGKLFF
>TRBV12-3/TRBV12-4|TRBJ2-3
CASRGGGLEDTQYF
>TRBV28|TRBJ2-1
CASTHRVLVNEQFF
>TRBV20-1|TRBJ2-3
CSASEFSGGASDTQYF
>TRBV29-1|TRBJ2-5
CSVEHTGVGETQYF
>TRBV28|TRBJ2-1
CASSPGQGFDEQFF
>TRBV19|TRBJ1-1
CASILGPGLNTEAFF
>TRBV3-1|TRBJ2-2
CASKIAGELFF
>TRBV7-8|TRBJ2-7
CASSLVVGSGGEQYF
>TRBV7-2|TRBJ1-4
CASSPSTGKNEKLFF
>TRBV5-1|TRBJ2-7
CASSYGLAGGKSPYEQYF
>TRBV4-1|TRBJ1-4
CASSLLGGGEKLFF
>TRBV10-3|TRBJ2-3
CAIQGAAYTDTQYF
>TRBV7-9|TRBJ1-2
CASSVMAGGYTF
>TRBV29-1|TRBJ2-3
CSVNRLAGPTDTQYF
>TRBV5-1|TRBJ2-2
CASSLYGGRTGELFF
>TRBV5-1|TRBJ2-3
CASSKGTGSGDTQYF
>TRBV19|TRBJ2-1
CASSLRVSYNEQFF
>TRBV15|TRBJ2-1
CATSAKGTATYNEQFF
>TRBV7-9|TRBJ1-3
CALRDSSGNTIYF
>TRBV5-1|TRBJ2-7
CASSPRELLAYEQYF
>TRBV10-3|TRBJ1-1
CAISEDSLGTEAFF
>TRBV10-3|TRBJ2-7
CAISGIVERRGEQYF
>TRBV7-2|TRBJ2-7
CASSSRVGDQYF
>TRBV28|TRBJ2-5
CASSLEMRVVTQYF
>TRBV11-1|TRBJ1-4
CASRSPIGTGGTNEKLFF
>TRBV24-1|TRBJ2-3
CATSAPRPSGGADTQYF
>TRBV10-3|TRBJ2-3
CAISLAASPDTQYF
>TRBV24-1|TRBJ2-1
CATSGRDSYNEQFF
>TRBV5-1|TRBJ2-7
CASSGRDRREQYF
>TRBV5-4|TRBJ2-1
CASSLAGGALSDEQFF